What follows are 5 T cell receptor beta chains derived from one specimen sequenced in a study of graft-versus-host responses after intestinal transplantation. What these receptors recognize is not known. Clones were sequenced by immunoSEQ multiplex PCR, and TCRdb holds only the in-frame ones, with some missing. Of about 83,000 clones in the sample, roughly nine tenths were seen once. The material sequenced was unstimulated CD4+ T cells sorted from spleen or lymph node cells, taken before intestinal transplant. The source of these receptors is a human donor who received an intestinal transplant.

The genes are TRBV19 and TRBJ2-5; 8 nucleotides agree with TRBD2. Germline-derived CDR1 and CDR2 are LNHDA and SQIVND (reference sequence). V was clipped by 1 base and J by 5 bases; unmatched bases: 6. The CDR3 is made up of 15 amino acids. The CDR3 sequence is CASSIVGGGSETQYF. CDR3 DNA sequence: TGTGCCAGTAGTATAGTAGGCGGGGGGTCGGAGACCCAGTACTTC.

This clone has only one observation. This rearrangement joins TRBV11-2 to TRBJ1-5; D might be TRBD1 (6 bases). The CDR3 length is 13 residues. Germline V gene sequence: CDR1 SGHAT, CDR2 FQNNGV. The germline V and J ends were trimmed by 6 bases and 4 bases, with 10 bases remaining between them. The CDR3 is CASRQGNNQPQHF. The CDR3 DNA follows: TGTGCCAGCAGACAGGGAAATAATCAGCCCCAGCATTTT.

The chain links TRBV5-1 to TRBJ1-3; possible D gene TRBD1, 6 bases. This CDR3 contains 13 residues. Germline CDR1 reads SGHRS; CDR2 reads YFSETQ. The germline V and J ends were trimmed by 2 bases and 8 bases, with 11 bases remaining between them. The CDR3 DNA reads TGCGCCAGCAGCTTAACAGGGAGAGACACCATATATTTT. Translation: CASSLTGRDTIYF.

This chain uses TRBV28 with TRBJ1-2; tentatively, D is TRBD1 (5 bases). The CDR3 is made up of 15 amino acids. The V and J ends lost 3 bases and 6 bases respectively, with 17 bases between them. Germline V gene sequence: CDR1 MDHEN, CDR2 SYDVKM. The CDR3 bases are TGTGCCAGCAGTTTTCATTCAGCGGCGGGGGATGGCTACACCTTC. Translating it yields CASSFHSAAGDGYTF.

The chain uses TRBV5-1 and TRBJ2-1, with unresolved D. The germline CDR1 and CDR2 sequences are SGHRS and YFSETQ. Trimming removed 2 bases at V and 0 bases at J, with 6 bases between. This CDR3 is built from 14 residues. This CDR3 is CASSFPGSYNEQFF. Written as DNA, the CDR3 is TGCGCCAGCAGCTTCCCGGGCTCCTACAATGAGCAGTTCTTC.